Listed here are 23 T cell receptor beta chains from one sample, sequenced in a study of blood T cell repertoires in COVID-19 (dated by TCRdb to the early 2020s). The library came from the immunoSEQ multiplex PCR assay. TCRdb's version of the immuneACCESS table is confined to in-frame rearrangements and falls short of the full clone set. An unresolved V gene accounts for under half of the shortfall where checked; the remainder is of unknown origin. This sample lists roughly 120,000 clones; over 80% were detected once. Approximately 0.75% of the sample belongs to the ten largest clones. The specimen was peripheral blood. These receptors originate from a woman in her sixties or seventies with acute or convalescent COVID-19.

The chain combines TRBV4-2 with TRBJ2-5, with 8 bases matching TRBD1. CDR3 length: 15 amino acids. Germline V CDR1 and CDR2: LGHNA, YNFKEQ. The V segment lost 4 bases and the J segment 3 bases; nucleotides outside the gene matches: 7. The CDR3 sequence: CASSRAQGAEETQYF. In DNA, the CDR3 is TGTGCCAGCAGCCGCGCTCAGGGGGCGGAAGAGACCCAGTACTTC.

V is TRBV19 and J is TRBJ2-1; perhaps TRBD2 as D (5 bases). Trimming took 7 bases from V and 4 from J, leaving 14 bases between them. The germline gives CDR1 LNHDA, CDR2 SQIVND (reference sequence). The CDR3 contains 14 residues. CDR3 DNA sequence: TGTGCCAGTACCGGACTCACCACTTACAATGAGCAGTTCTTC. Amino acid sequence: CASTGLTTYNEQFF.

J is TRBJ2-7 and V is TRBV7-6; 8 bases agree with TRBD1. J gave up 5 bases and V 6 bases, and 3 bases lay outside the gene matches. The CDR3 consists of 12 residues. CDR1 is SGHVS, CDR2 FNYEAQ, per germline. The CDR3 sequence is CASSWTGNEQYF. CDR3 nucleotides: TGTGCCAGCAGTTGGACAGGGAACGAGCAGTACTTC.

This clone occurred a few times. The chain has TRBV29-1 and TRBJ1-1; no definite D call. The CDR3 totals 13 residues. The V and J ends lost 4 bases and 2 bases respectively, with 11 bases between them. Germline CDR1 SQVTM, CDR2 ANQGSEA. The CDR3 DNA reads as TGCAGCGTTGGCCACAACGCAAACACTGAAGCTTTCTTT. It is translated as CSVGHNANTEAFF.

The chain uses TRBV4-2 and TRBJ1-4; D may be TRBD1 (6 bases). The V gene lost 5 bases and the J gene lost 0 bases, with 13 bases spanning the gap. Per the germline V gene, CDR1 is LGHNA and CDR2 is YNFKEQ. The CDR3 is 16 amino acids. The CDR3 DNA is TGTGCCAGCAGCGACGTGACAGGAACAACTAATGAAAAACTGTTTTTT. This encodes CASSDVTGTTNEKLFF.

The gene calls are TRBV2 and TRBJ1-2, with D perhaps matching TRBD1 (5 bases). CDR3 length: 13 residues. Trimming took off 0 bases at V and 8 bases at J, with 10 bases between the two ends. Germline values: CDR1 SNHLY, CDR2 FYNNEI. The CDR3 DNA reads TGTGCCAGCAGTGAAGCTCAGGGTCGGGGCTACACCTTC. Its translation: CASSEAQGRGYTF.

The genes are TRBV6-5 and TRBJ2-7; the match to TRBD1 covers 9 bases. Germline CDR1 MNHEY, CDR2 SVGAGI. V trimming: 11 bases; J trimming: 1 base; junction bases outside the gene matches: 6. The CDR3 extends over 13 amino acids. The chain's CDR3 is CARDRGFSYEQYF. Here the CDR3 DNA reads TGTGCCCGAGACAGGGGGTTTTCCTACGAGCAGTACTTC.

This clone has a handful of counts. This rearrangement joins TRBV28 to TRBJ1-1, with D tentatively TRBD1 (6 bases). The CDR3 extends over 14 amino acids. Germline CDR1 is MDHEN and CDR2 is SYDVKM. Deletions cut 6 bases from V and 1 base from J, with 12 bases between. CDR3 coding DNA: TGTGCCAGCAGACCTTGGACAGAGAACACTGAAGCTTTCTTT. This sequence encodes CASRPWTENTEAFF.

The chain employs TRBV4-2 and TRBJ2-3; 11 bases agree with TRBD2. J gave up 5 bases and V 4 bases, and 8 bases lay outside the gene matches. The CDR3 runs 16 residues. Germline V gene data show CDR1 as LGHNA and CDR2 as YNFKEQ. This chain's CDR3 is CASSLIAGGRGDTQYF. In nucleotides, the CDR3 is TGTGCCAGCAGCCTTATAGCGGGGGGGCGTGGAGATACGCAGTATTTT.

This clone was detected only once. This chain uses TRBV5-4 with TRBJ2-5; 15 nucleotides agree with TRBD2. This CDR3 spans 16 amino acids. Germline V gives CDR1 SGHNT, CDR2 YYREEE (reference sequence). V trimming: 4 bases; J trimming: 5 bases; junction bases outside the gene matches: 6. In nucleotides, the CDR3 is TGTGCCAGCAGCGCGGGACTAGCGGGGGGTGGGGAGACCCAGTACTTC. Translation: CASSAGLAGGGETQYF.

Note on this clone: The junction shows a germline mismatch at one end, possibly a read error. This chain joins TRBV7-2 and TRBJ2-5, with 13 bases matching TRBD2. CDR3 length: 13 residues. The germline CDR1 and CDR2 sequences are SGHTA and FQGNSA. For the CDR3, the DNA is TGTGCCAGCAGCTTTACTAGCGGGAGGGCCGAGGACTTC. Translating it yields CASSFTSGRAEDF.

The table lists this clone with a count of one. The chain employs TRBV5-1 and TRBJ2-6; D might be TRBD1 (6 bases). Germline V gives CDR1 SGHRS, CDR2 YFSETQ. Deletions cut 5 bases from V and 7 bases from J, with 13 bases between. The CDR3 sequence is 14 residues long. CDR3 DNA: TGCGCCAGCAGTGGGGGCCGTCTCGCCAACGTCCTGACTTTC. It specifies CASSGGRLANVLTF.

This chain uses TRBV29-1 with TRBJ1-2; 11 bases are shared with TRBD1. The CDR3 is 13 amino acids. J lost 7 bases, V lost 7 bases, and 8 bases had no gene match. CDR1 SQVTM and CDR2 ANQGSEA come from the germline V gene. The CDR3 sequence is CSARTGGEVGYTF. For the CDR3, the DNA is TGCAGCGCGCGGACAGGGGGCGAGGTTGGCTACACCTTC.

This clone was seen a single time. The CDR3 is CAWRGLAVTDTQYF. As DNA, the CDR3 is TGTGCCTGGAGAGGTCTAGCGGTCACAGATACGCAGTATTTT. The genes are TRBV30 and TRBJ2-3; TRBD2 matches 7 bases. Germline-derived CDR1 and CDR2 are GTSNPN and SVGIG (reference sequence). The length of the CDR3 is 14 residues. V shed 3 bases and J 2 bases; nucleotides not matched to a gene: 5.

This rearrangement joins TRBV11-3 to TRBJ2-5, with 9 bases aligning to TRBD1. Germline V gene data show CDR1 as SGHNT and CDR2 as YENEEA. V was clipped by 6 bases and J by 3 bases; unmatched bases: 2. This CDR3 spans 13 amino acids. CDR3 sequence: CASSWTGEETQYF. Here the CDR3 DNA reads TGTGCCAGCAGTTGGACAGGGGAAGAGACCCAGTACTTC.

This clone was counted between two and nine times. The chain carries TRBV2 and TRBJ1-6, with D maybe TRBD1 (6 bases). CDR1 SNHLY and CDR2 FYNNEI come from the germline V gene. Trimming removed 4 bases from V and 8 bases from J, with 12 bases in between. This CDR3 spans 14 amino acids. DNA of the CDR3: TGTGCCAGCAGTGTTCGCCAGGGGTATTCACCCCTCCACTTT. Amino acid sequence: CASSVRQGYSPLHF.

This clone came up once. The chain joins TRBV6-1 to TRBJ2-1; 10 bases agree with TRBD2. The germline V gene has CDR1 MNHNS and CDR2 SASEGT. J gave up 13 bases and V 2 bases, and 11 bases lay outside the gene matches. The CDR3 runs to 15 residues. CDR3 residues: CASSERGTSEVRQFF. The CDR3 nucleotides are TGTGCCAGCAGTGAAAGAGGGACTAGCGAGGTTAGACAGTTCTTC.

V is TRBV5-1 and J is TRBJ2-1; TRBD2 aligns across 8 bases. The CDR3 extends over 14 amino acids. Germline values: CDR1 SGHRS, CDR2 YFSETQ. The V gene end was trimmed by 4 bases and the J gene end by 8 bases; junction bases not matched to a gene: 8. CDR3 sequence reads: CASSPGTSGDEQFF. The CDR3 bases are TGCGCCAGCAGCCCCGGGACTAGTGGGGATGAGCAGTTCTTC.

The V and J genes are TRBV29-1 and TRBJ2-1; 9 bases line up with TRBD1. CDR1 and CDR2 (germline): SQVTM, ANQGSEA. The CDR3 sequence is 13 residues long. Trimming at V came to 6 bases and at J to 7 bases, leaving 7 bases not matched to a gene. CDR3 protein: CSVTGGRRNEQFF. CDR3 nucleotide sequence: TGCAGCGTCACAGGGGGCAGGCGGAATGAGCAGTTCTTC.

CDR3 nucleotide sequence: TGTGCCAGCAGCTTTCGGACTAGCGCGTATGGGGATACGCAGTATTTT. Translated, it gives CASSFRTSAYGDTQYF. The V gene is TRBV5-4, the J gene TRBJ2-3, with 9 bases identical to TRBD2. The germline CDR1 and CDR2 sequences are SGHNT and YYREEE (reference sequence). V lost 2 bases, J lost 6 bases, and 10 bases stayed unmatched. The CDR3 runs to 16 residues.

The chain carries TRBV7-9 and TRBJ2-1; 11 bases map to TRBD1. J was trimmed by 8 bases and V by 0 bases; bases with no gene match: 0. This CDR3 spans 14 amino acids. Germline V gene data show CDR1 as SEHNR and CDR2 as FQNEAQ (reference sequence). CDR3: CASSLAGQGDEQFF. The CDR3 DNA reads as TGTGCCAGCAGCTTAGCGGGACAGGGGGATGAGCAGTTCTTC.

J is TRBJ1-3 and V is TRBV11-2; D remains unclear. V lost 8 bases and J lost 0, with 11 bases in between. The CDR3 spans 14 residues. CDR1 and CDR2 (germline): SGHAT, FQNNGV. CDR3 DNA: TGTGCCAGCCGACTGAGCGTCTCTGGAAACACCATATATTTT. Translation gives CASRLSVSGNTIYF.

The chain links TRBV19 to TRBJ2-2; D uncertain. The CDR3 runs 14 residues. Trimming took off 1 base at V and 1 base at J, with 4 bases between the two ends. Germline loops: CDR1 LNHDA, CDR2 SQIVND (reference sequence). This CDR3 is CASSIGQNTGELFF. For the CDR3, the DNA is TGTGCCAGTAGTATAGGGCAGAACACCGGGGAGCTGTTTTTT.